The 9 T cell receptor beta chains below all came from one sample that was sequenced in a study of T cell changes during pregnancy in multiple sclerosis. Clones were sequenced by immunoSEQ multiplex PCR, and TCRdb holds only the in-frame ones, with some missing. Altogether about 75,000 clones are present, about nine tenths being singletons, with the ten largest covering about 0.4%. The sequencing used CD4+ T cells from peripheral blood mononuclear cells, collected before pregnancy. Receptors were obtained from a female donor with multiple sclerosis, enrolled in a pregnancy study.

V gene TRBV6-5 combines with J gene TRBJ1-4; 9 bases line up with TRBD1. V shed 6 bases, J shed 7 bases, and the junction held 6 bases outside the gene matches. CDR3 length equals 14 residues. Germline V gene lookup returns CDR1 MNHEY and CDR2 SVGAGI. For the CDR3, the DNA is TGTGCCAGCAGCCCACAGGGGGCGGGTGAAAAACTGTTTTTT. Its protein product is CASSPQGAGEKLFF.

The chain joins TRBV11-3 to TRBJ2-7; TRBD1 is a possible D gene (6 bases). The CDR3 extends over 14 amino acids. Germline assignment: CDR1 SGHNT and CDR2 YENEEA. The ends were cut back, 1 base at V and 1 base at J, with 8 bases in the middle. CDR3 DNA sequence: TGTGCCAGCAGCTTAGTGGGGACATCCTACGAGCAGTACTTC. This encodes CASSLVGTSYEQYF.

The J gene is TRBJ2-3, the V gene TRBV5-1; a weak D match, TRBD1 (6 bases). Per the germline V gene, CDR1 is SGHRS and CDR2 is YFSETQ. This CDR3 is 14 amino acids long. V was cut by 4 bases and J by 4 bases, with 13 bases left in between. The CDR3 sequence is CASSRGGRADTQYF. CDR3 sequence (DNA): TGCGCCAGCAGCCGAGGGGGTCGGGCAGATACGCAGTATTTT.

In nucleotides, the CDR3 is TGCGCCAGCAGCTTGGCCGGTTATCTGGGCGCTGAAGCTTTCTTT. Translated: CASSLAGYLGAEAFF. J is TRBJ1-1 and V is TRBV5-1, with D hard to call. The V gene lost 0 bases and the J gene lost 6 bases, with 15 bases spanning the gap. CDR3 length equals 15 residues. Germline V gene sequence: CDR1 SGHRS, CDR2 YFSETQ.

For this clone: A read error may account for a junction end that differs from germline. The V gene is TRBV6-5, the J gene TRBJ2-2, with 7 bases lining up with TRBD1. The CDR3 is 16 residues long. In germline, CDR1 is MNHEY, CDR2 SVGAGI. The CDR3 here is CASIYRGGTNTGELFF. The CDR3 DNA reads TGTGCCAGCATTTACAGGGGTGGGACGAACACCGGGGAGCTGTTTTTT.

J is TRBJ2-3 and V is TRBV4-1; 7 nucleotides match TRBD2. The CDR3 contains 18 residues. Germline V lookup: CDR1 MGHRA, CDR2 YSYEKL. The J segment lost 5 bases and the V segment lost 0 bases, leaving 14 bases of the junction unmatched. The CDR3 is CASSQERAGSGPGDTQYF. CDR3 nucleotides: TGCGCCAGCAGCCAAGAAAGAGCGGGTAGCGGGCCTGGAGATACGCAGTATTTT.

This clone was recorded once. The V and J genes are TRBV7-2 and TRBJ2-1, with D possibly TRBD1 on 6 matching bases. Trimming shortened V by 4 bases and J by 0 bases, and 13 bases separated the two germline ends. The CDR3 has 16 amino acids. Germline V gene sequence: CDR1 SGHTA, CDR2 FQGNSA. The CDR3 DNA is TGTGCCAGCAGCTCACGCAGAGGGGGCTCCTACAATGAGCAGTTCTTC. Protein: CASSSRRGGSYNEQFF. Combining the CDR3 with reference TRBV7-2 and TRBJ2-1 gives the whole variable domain GAGVSQSPSNKVTEKGKDVELRCDPISGHTALYWYRQSLGQGLEFLIYFQGNSAPDKSGLPSDRFSAERTGGSVSTLTIQRTQQEDSAVYLCASSSRRGGSYNEQFFGPGTRLTVL.

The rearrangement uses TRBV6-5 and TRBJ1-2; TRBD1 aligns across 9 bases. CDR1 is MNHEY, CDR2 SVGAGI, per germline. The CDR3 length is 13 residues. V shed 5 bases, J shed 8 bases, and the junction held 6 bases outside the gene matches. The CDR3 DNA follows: TGTGCCAGCAGTCCCGGGACAGGGAGAGGCTACACCTTC. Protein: CASSPGTGRGYTF.

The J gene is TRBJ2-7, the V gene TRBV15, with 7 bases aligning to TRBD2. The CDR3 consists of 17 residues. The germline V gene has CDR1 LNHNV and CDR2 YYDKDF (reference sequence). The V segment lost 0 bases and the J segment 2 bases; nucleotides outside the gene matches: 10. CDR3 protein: CATSRDKTSVSTYEQYF. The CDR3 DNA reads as TGTGCCACCAGCAGAGATAAAACTAGCGTCTCGACCTACGAGCAGTACTTC. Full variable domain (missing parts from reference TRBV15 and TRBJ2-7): DAMVIQNPRYQVTQFGKPVTLSCSQTLNHNVMYWYQQKSSQAPKLLFHYYDKDFNNEADTPDNFQSRRPNTSFCFLDIRSPGLGDTAMYLCATSRDKTSVSTYEQYFGPGTRLTVT.